This T cell receptor beta chain was identified in a study of cytomegalovirus exposure and HLA in healthy donors. Assay: immunoSEQ multiplex PCR; the TCRdb copy retains only in-frame clones and omits some. Of about 110,000 clones listed, about 87% are singletons. CDR3 length: 16 amino acids. Germline assignment: CDR1 LNHDA and CDR2 SQIVND (reference sequence). Trimming removed 3 bases from V and 5 bases from J, with 16 bases in between. This TCR came from a woman younger than 35 in good health and CMV-seropositive. Material for sequencing was PBMCs. The rearrangement links TRBV19 to TRBJ1-4; D is undetermined. The DNA of the CDR3 is TGTGCCAGTAGTATGGCTCGCCGCTCGGGGAATGAAAAACTGTTTTTT. Encoded protein: CASSMARRSGNEKLFF.